This record looks at one T cell receptor (beta chain) sequence and its context. Its antigen is currently unknown. Described time point: baseline, week 1 (first vaccination visit). Treatment: pre-vaccination baseline after standard-of-care therapy. This entry is derived from a study of a mutant IDH1 vaccine in newly diagnosed glioma. Study-level findings and limits: Evidence of vaccine-induced immune responses was documented in less than 95% of patients.

From germline, CDR1 is SEHNR and CDR2 FQNEAQ (reference sequence). Trimming cost V 5 bases and J 0 bases, with 17 bases left between them. This CDR3 region has 18 residues. Produced via immunoSEQ multiplex PCR; TCRdb's table is partial and in-frame only. The sample records around 59,000 clones, approximately 92% being singletons. The specimen was PBMCs, collected from a glioma patient treated with radiotherapy, temozolomide or both. J is TRBJ1-6 and V is TRBV7-9; maybe TRBD1 (6 bases). This TCR was recovered from a man aged 50-59 years with glioma. The CDR3 sequence: CASSPTTGSSSYNSPLHF. The CDR3 DNA sequence: TGTGCCAGCAGCCCCACTACAGGGTCAAGCTCCTATAATTCACCCCTCCACTTT.